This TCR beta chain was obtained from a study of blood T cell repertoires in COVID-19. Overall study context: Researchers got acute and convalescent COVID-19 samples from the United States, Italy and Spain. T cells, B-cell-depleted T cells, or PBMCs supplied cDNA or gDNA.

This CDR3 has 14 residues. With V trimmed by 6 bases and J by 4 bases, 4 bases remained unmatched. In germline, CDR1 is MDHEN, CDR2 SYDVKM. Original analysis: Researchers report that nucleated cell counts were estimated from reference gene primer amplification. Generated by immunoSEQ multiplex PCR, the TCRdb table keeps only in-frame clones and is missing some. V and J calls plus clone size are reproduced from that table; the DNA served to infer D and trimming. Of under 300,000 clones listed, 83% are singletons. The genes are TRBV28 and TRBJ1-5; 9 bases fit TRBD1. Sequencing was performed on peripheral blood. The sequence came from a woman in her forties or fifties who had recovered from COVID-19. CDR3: CASRGQGPNQPQHF. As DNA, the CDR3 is TGTGCCAGCAGGGGACAGGGCCCGAATCAGCCCCAGCATTTT.